Listed below are T cell receptor beta chains from one sample, sequenced in a study of T cell repertoires in cytomegalovirus infection. No antigens are known for them. TCRdb re-called the reads with MiXCR, one entry per CDR3 protein. The table includes under 450,000 distinct CDR3 sequences, about 35% detected once. The source was cultured PBMCs, collected from culture after CMV antigen stimulation. The receptors come from a human donor in good health (CMV status not recorded). Some clones in this sample may be carry-over from other donors' samples. Each CDR3 is given with its conserved first and last residue. Each record gives: clone size, J gene, V gene, D gene, CDR3 length, CDR3 DNA, CDR3 protein. D genes are given only for firm matches. The size field is filled for only some rows; it gives once, few, many or a size class.

- TRBJ2-7 TRBV20-1 - 13 TGCAGTGCTAGAGGGGCCGCCTCCTACGAGCAGTACTTC CSARGAASYEQYF
- TRBJ2-7 TRBV20-1 - 13 TGCAGTGCTAGGTCGCAGGCCACCTACGAGCAGTACTTC CSARSQATYEQYF
- TRBJ1-1 TRBV7-9 - 14 TGTGCCAGCAGCCCCAGATACAGGAACACTGAAGCTTTCTTT CASSPRYRNTEAFF
few TRBJ2-3 TRBV4-3 - 16 TGCGCCAGCAGCCAAGAACCCAGGCTGGACACAGATACGCAGTATTTT CASSQEPRLDTDTQYF
few TRBJ1-1 TRBV19 - 15 TGTGCCAGTAGTGGGCTCACCGGGATGAACACTGAAGCTTTCTTT CASSGLTGMNTEAFF
many TRBJ2-2 TRBV7-2 - 14 TGTGCCAGCAGTCCGGGGCCGAACACCGGGGAGCTGTTTTTT CASSPGPNTGELFF
few TRBJ2-5 TRBV12-5 - 13 TGTGCTAGTGGGATTGGGACTGAAGAGACCCAGTACTTC CASGIGTEETQYF
few TRBJ1-2 TRBV4-3 TRBD1 14 TGCGCCAGCAGCCACTCAGACAGGGTGAGCGGCTACACCTTC CASSHSDRVSGYTF
- TRBJ2-1 TRBV24-1 - 16 TGTGCCACCAGTGATTTGTCCAGGGAGGTCGGCAATGAGCAGTTCTTC CATSDLSREVGNEQFF
- TRBJ2-5 TRBV14 TRBD1 19 TGTGCCAGCAGCCAACTGGGACAGGCCGCCAGTGGCGGTGGCGAGACCCAGTACTTC CASSQLGQAASGGGETQYF
- TRBJ2-7 TRBV7-2 TRBD2 15 TGTGCCAGCAGTTTTAGCGGGAGAGGTCCCTACGAGCAGTACTTC CASSFSGRGPYEQYF
- TRBJ2-1 TRBV12-3/TRBV12-4 TRBD1 15 TGTGCCAGCAAACCAGGGACAGGGAATACGGGTGAGCAGTTCTTC CASKPGTGNTGEQFF
- TRBJ2-1 TRBV6-2/TRBV6-3 TRBD2 16 TGTGCCAGCAGTTATACGGCGGGAGGGTACTACAATGAGCAGTTCTTC CASSYTAGGYYNEQFF
few TRBJ2-2 TRBV4-1 - 17 TGCGCCAGCAGCCATCCGGGGGCATCACGGAGGACCGGGGAGCTGTTTTTT CASSHPGASRRTGELFF
- TRBJ2-3 TRBV14 - 16 TGTGCCAGCAGCCAAGGTACCCAGCGGGGCACAGATACGCAGTATTTT CASSQGTQRGTDTQYF
- TRBJ1-1 TRBV20-1 - 15 TGCAGTGCTCCCAAGTGGGGGGGGGTGAACACTGAAGCTTTCTTT CSAPKWGGVNTEAFF
- TRBJ2-5 TRBV10-3 - 14 TGTGCCATCAACATACAGGGACCACAAGAGACCCAGTACTTC CAINIQGPQETQYF
few TRBJ2-5 TRBV28 - 14 TGTGCCAGCAGTTCGTACAAGGGGGGGGAGACCCAGTACTTC CASSSYKGGETQYF
many TRBJ2-7 TRBV5-6 TRBD2 14 TGTGCCAGTAGAGGTATAGCGGGAGAGTACGAGCAGTACTTC CASRGIAGEYEQYF
once TRBJ2-1 TRBV15 - 16 TGTGCCACCAGCGATACTTTATTTGCGGCTAGGAATGAGCAGTTCTTC CATSDTLFAARNEQFF
few TRBJ1-1 TRBV12-3/TRBV12-4 - 14 TGTGCCAGCAGTTTAGGATCACAGTGGAGTGAAGCTTTCTTT CASSLGSQWSEAFF
few TRBJ1-6 TRBV29-1 - 13 TGCAGCGTACGGGGACACCAAAATTCACCCCTCCACTTT CSVRGHQNSPLHF
few TRBJ1-1 TRBV7-9 TRBD1 18 TGTGCCAGCAGCTCCCCCGGGACAGGGGGTGTGGTGGACACTGAAGCTTTCTTT CASSSPGTGGVVDTEAFF
- TRBJ2-2 TRBV6-2/TRBV6-3 TRBD1 16 TGTGCCAGCAGTACCCCATACAGGGGGGAGACCGGGGAGCTGTTTTTT CASSTPYRGETGELFF
few TRBJ2-7 TRBV7-3 - 15 TGTGCCAGCAGCGCGGGACAAACGGGTACGCACGAGCAGTACTTC CASSAGQTGTHEQYF
- TRBJ1-2 TRBV7-2 TRBD1 14 TGTGCCAGCCGGCGCCCGGGACAGCTCTATGGCTACACCTTC CASRRPGQLYGYTF
few TRBJ2-5 TRBV11-2 - 14 TGTGCCAGCAGCAAACCGGGACACCAAGAGACCCAGTACTTC CASSKPGHQETQYF
- TRBJ2-7 TRBV28 TRBD1 14 TGTGCCAGCAGTTTTTGGGACAGGGGGGGCGAGCAGTACTTC CASSFWDRGGEQYF
few TRBJ1-5 TRBV20-1 - 13 TGCAGTGCTAGAGTAGGGGCCGATCAGCCCCAGCATTTT CSARVGADQPQHF
- TRBJ2-7 TRBV20-1 TRBD1 13 TGCAGTGCTCAAGGACAGGGGCCCTACGAGCAGTACTTC CSAQGQGPYEQYF
many TRBJ2-3 TRBV7-2 - 17 TGTGCCAGCAGCTTAGGTGGAGCCTCCCTTAGGACAGATACGCAGTATTTT CASSLGGASLRTDTQYF
- TRBJ2-1 TRBV28 TRBD1 16 TGTGCCAGCAGTGACCTCCCCGGACAGGGGAGGAATGAGCAGTTCTTC CASSDLPGQGRNEQFF
- TRBJ1-2 TRBV6-5 TRBD1 13 TGTGCCAGCCAAACAGGGGGCGCGTCTGGCTACACCTTC CASQTGGASGYTF
few TRBJ2-3 TRBV28 - 17 TGTGCCAGCAGTTTAGGAAGAGCTGACTCAAACACAGATACGCAGTATTTT CASSLGRADSNTDTQYF
- TRBJ2-1 TRBV7-2 TRBD2 16 TGTGCCAGCAGCTCCTCTAGCGGGAGATGGGGCAATGAGCAGTTCTTC CASSSSSGRWGNEQFF
few TRBJ1-2 TRBV7-8 - 13 TGTGCCAGCAGCTTAAGTCCATCATATGGCTACACCTTC CASSLSPSYGYTF
- TRBJ1-3 TRBV12-3/TRBV12-4 - 14 TGTGCCAGCAGGGTCTGGGGGGTAGAGGACACCATATATTTT CASRVWGVEDTIYF
- TRBJ1-1 TRBV29-1 - 12 TGCAGCGTTGACAGATCGGGCACTGAAGCTTTCTTT CSVDRSGTEAFF
- TRBJ2-3 TRBV19 TRBD2 20 TGTGCCAGTAGGCCGGACAGGGAGACTAGCGGGACTCCGGTGAGAGATACGCAGTATTTT CASRPDRETSGTPVRDTQYF
- TRBJ2-3 TRBV4-3 - 17 TGCGCCAGCAGCCAAGATGTGCAGACGACAGGCACAGATACGCAGTATTTT CASSQDVQTTGTDTQYF
- TRBJ1-1 TRBV7-3 TRBD1 14 TGTGCCAGCAGCTTGGGGGACAGGACAGCCAAAGCTTTCTTT CASSLGDRTAKAFF
- TRBJ1-5 TRBV20-1 - 13 TGCAGTGCTAGTAGGGGGTCTAGTGCGCCCCAGCATTTT CSASRGSSAPQHF
- TRBJ2-1 TRBV6-2/TRBV6-3 TRBD2 17 TGTGCCAGCAGTTATTTGATGGTGGCGGGAGGACACAATGAGCAGTTCTTC CASSYLMVAGGHNEQFF
- TRBJ2-7 TRBV28 - 14 TGTGCCAGCAGTTTTCGGGTAGACTCCTACGAGCAGTACTTC CASSFRVDSYEQYF
many TRBJ2-3 TRBV19 TRBD1 16 TGTGCCAGTAGTGCCGACAGGGGGTTGAGCACAGATACGCAGTATTTT CASSADRGLSTDTQYF
- TRBJ2-7 TRBV10-3 - 12 TGTGCCATCGGGACGGATTCCTACGAGCAGTACTTC CAIGTDSYEQYF
- TRBJ1-1 TRBV3-1 - 12 TGTGCCAGCAGCCACGGGAACACTGAAGCTTTCTTT CASSHGNTEAFF
- TRBJ1-6 TRBV7-2 - 14 TGTGCCAGCAGTCAGGCTTCAAATAATTCACCCCTCCACTTT CASSQASNNSPLHF
- TRBJ1-1 TRBV6-2/TRBV6-3 - 11 TGTGCCAGCAGTTACTACACTGAAGCTTTCTTT CASSYYTEAFF
few TRBJ2-1 TRBV7-8 TRBD2 15 TGTGCCAGCAGCTTACCGGGAGGGGGGTGGAATGAGCAGTTCTTC CASSLPGGGWNEQFF
many TRBJ2-3 TRBV7-2 - 12 TGTGCCAGCAGCTTAGAATTGGGTACGCAGTATTTT CASSLELGTQYF
- TRBJ2-3 TRBV29-1 - 10 TGCAGCGTTGTCGGGGATACGCAGTATTTT CSVVGDTQYF
- TRBJ2-2 TRBV6-6 - 16 TGTGCCAGCAGTTACTCGCCACCTCCCACAACCGGGGAGCTGTTTTTT CASSYSPPPTTGELFF
- TRBJ2-1 TRBV28 TRBD2 15 TGTGCCAGCAGTTTTATGGGACTAGTGTCCAATGAGCAGTTCTTC CASSFMGLVSNEQFF
- TRBJ1-1 TRBV14 - 16 TGTGCCAGCAGCCAAGTCGCAGGGAGGAGGGACACTGAAGCTTTCTTT CASSQVAGRRDTEAFF
few TRBJ1-5 TRBV7-2 - 13 TGTGCCAGCAGCTCTCGGACCAATCAGCCCCAGCATTTT CASSSRTNQPQHF
few TRBJ1-2 TRBV7-2 TRBD1 15 TGTGCCAGCAGCTATGGAAACAGGGGTCTACATGGCTACACCTTC CASSYGNRGLHGYTF
many TRBJ1-5 TRBV6-1 - 15 TGTGCCAGCAACCCACAGGCATTCGGCAATCAGCCCCAGCATTTT CASNPQAFGNQPQHF